Detailed here is one T cell receptor beta chain. Original data processing: Amplified reference gene primers provided the basis for estimating nucleated cell counts. TCRdb's table, derived via immunoSEQ multiplex PCR, lists solely in-frame clones and lacks some. For V, J and clone size, that table is used; D and trimming come from the DNA. Of around 83,000 clones in the sample, more than 75% were seen once. This sample stems from a study of blood T cell repertoires in COVID-19. For the study at large: The origin of the acute and convalescent COVID-19 samples was the United States, Italy and Spain. Nucleic acid was either cDNA or gDNA, and it came from T cells, B-cell-depleted T cells, or PBMCs.

CDR1 MNHEY and CDR2 SVGEGT come from the germline V gene. The CDR3 runs to 18 residues. V shed 6 bases and J shed 1 base, with 22 bases lying between them. This TCR was sampled from a woman aged 70 to 79 with acute or convalescent COVID-19. The chain recombines TRBV6-2 or TRBV6-3 with TRBJ1-5; D unresolved. Source material: peripheral blood. The CDR3 DNA sequence: TGTGCCAGCAGCCTAGACTTAACCTATCTGCAGAGCAATCAGCCCCAGCATTTT. This codes for CASSLDLTYLQSNQPQHF.